The clone carrying this T cell receptor (beta chain) has a handful of counts. The V and J ends lost 4 bases and 8 bases respectively, with 11 bases between them. The CDR3 spans 13 residues. Germline V gives CDR1 MDHEN, CDR2 SYDVKM. The sample is drawn from a study of cytomegalovirus exposure and HLA in healthy donors. In the PCR, 60 Vbeta and 13 Jbeta primers were used. The data were produced by immunoSEQ multiplex PCR, yet TCRdb's version contains in-frame clones alone and is incomplete. Among approximately 100,000 clones, roughly nine tenths were seen once, and the ten largest hold approximately 9.2%.

This chain uses TRBV28 with TRBJ1-4; a weak D match, TRBD1 (5 bases). The TCR was taken from a man under 40 in good health and CMV-seropositive. The sample consisted of PBMCs. CDR3 nucleotide sequence: TGTGCCAGCAGTTATATGGGGGGAGAAAAACTGTTTTTT. Amino acids: CASSYMGGEKLFF.